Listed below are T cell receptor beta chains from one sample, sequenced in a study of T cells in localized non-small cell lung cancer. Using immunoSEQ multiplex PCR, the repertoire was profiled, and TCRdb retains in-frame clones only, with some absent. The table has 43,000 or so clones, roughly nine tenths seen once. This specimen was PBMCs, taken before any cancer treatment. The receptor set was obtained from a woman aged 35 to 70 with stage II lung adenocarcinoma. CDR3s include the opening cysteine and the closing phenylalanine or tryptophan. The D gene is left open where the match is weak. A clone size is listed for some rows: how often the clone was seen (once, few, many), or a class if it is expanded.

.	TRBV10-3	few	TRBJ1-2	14	TGTGCCATCAGTACAGGGCCCGGCCCCTATGGCTACACCTTC	CAISTGPGPYGYTF
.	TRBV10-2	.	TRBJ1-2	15	TGCGCCAGCAGTGAGTCGACTACAGGGCACTATGGCTACACCTTC	CASSESTTGHYGYTF
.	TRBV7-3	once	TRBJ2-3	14	TGTGCCAGCAGCTTATCTGGGAGCACAGATACGCAGTATTTT	CASSLSGSTDTQYF
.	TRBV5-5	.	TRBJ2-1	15	TGTGCCAGCAGCTTGCAGGGGGGGTCCTACAATGAGCAGTTCTTC	CASSLQGGSYNEQFF
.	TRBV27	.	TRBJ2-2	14	TGTGCCAGCAGTTTAGAGTTAATGGCCGGGGAGCTGTTTTTT	CASSLELMAGELFF
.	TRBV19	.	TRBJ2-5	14	TGTGCCAGTAGCCTGACAGAGAGCCAAGAGACCCAGTACTTC	CASSLTESQETQYF
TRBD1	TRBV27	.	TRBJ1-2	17	TGTGCCAGCAGTTCGCGACAGGGGGGATCACGAAACTATGGCTACACCTTC	CASSSRQGGSRNYGYTF
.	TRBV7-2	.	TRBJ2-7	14	TGTGCCAGCAGCTTAGTTTTGGGTTCTCCCGAGCAGTACTTC	CASSLVLGSPEQYF
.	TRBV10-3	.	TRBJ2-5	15	TGTGCCATCAGTGGGGGGTGGGGTGTGGAGGAGACCCAGTACTTC	CAISGGWGVEETQYF
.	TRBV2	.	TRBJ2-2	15	TGTGCCAGCAGTGCCGCGACAGCTAACACCGGGGAGCTGTTTTTT	CASSAATANTGELFF
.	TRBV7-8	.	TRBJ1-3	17	TGTGCCAGCAGCTTAGGGGGACACGGCCTCTCTGGAAACACCATATATTTT	CASSLGGHGLSGNTIYF
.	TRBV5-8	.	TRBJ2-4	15	TGTGCCAGCAGCCCTCCCCGGGGATCCAGAAACATTCAGTACTTC	CASSPPRGSRNIQYF
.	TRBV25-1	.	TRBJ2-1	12	TGTGCCAGCAGTGGCTCCGGACTTGGGCAGTTCTTC	CASSGSGLGQFF
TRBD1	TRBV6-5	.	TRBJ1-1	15	TGTGCCAGCAGTACGACGGGACAGCAGAACACTGAAGCTTTCTTT	CASSTTGQQNTEAFF
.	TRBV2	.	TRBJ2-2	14	TGTGCCAGCACCGGGGGAAGTGGGACCGGGGAGCTGTTTTTT	CASTGGSGTGELFF
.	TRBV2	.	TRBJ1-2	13	TGTGCCAGCAGTGCAGGGGACTTCTATGGCTACACCTTC	CASSAGDFYGYTF
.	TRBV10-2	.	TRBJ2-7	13	TGCGCCAGCAATCCGGGGGGCCGCTACGAGCAGTACTTC	CASNPGGRYEQYF
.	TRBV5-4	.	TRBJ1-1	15	TGTGCCAGCAGCTTCCCGGGAGCCATGAACACTGAAGCTTTCTTT	CASSFPGAMNTEAFF
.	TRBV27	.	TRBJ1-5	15	TGTGCCAGCAGTACCTCCGGGAATAGCAATCAGCCCCAGCATTTT	CASSTSGNSNQPQHF
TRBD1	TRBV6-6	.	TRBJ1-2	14	TGTGCCAGCAAAACAACAGGGGGCTCCTATGGCTACACCTTC	CASKTTGGSYGYTF
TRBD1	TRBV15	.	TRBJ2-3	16	TGTGCCACCAGCAGAGATCGACAGGGGCACACAGATACGCAGTATTTT	CATSRDRQGHTDTQYF
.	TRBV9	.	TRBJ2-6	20	TGTGCCAGCAGCGTAGTCTCGGAAGGGTTGGTAGGCTCTGGGGCCAACGTCCTGACTTTC	CASSVVSEGLVGSGANVLTF
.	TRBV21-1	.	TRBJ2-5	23	TGTGCCAGCAGCAAAGATGTGTCGGGACAGGGGCACATCGCGCCGCCTGGGGGGGAGACCCAGTACTTC	CASSKDVSGQGHIAPPGGETQYF
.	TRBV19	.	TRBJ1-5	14	TGTGCCAGTACTAGAGGAGGCGAGAATCAGCCCCAGCATTTT	CASTRGGENQPQHF
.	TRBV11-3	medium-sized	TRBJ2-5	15	TGTGCCAGCAGCGCACGGGACGGCAGACAAGAGACCCAGTACTTC	CASSARDGRQETQYF
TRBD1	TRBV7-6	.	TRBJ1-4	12	TGTGCCAGCAGCGACAGGGGGGAGAAACTGTTTTTT	CASSDRGEKLFF
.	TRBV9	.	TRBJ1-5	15	TGTGCCAGCAGCGTAGGAGAGGGGCGGTATCAGCCCCAGCATTTT	CASSVGEGRYQPQHF
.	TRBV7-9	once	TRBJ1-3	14	TGTGCCAGCCCAAAAGCAGGGGCTGGAAACACCATATATTTT	CASPKAGAGNTIYF
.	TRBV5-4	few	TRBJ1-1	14	TGTGCCAGCAGCCCGGAGGTGGGGAACACTGAAGCTTTCTTT	CASSPEVGNTEAFF
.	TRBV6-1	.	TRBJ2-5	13	TGTGCCAGCAGTGGCCCGGGTCAAGAGACCCAGTACTTC	CASSGPGQETQYF
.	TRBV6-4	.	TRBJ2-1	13	TGTGCCAGCAGCCTATTCACAGGGAGTGAGCAGTTCTTC	CASSLFTGSEQFF
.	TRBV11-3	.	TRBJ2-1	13	TGTGCCAGCAGCACAAGAAATTACAATGAGCAGTTCTTC	CASSTRNYNEQFF
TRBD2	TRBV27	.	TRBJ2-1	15	TGTGCCAGCGTGTCAGCGGGGGGGAGGTACAATGAGCAGTTCTTC	CASVSAGGRYNEQFF
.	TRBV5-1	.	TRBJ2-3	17	TGCGCCAGCAGCTTGGCTTCTCGGGGGCTCATCACAGATACGCAGTATTTT	CASSLASRGLITDTQYF
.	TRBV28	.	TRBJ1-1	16	TGTGCCAGCAGTTTAGGGAGTAGGGGGGGCTCTACTGAAGCTTTCTTT	CASSLGSRGGSTEAFF
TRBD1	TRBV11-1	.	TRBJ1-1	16	TGTGCCAGCAGCCCTGGGGGACAGGGGCCGAACACTGAAGCTTTCTTT	CASSPGGQGPNTEAFF
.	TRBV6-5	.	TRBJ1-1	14	TGTGCCAGCAGTTCTTTGAGACAGAACACTGAAGCTTTCTTT	CASSSLRQNTEAFF
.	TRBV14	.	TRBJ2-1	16	TGTGCCAGCAGTCCCAGACTAGGGCTCCTTCACAATGAGCAGTTCTTC	CASSPRLGLLHNEQFF
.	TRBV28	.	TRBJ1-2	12	TGTGCCAGCAGGCTAGCAGGGTATGGCTACACCTTC	CASRLAGYGYTF
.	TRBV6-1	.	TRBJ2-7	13	TGTGCCAGCAGTGAGGGCTATTCCTACGAGCAGTACTTC	CASSEGYSYEQYF
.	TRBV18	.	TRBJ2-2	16	TGTGCCAGCTCACCACTACCGGGCGCGAACACCGGGGAGCTGTTTTTT	CASSPLPGANTGELFF
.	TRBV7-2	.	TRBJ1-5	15	TGTGCCAGCAGCTTAGGTATAATTAGCAATCAGCCCCAGCATTTT	CASSLGIISNQPQHF
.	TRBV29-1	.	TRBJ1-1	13	TGCAGCGCTCGAGGCGGCCCGAACACTGAAGCTTTCTTT	CSARGGPNTEAFF
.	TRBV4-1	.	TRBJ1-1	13	TGCGCCAGCAGCCCCCCGGCAGGGACTGAAGCTTTCTTT	CASSPPAGTEAFF
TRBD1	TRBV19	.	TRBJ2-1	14	TGTGCCAGTAGTACTAGACAGGGCCGCAATGAGCAGTTCTTC	CASSTRQGRNEQFF
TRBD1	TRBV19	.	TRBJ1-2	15	TGTGCCAGTACCCCGGAGGCAACAGGGGACTATGGCTACACCTTC	CASTPEATGDYGYTF
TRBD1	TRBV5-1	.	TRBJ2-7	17	TGCGCCAGCAGCTTGGCACCAGGGACAGATCTTCGCTACGAGCAGTACTTC	CASSLAPGTDLRYEQYF
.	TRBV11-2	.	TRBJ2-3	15	TGTGCCAGCAGCTTAAACTCCCTAGGAACAGATACGCAGTATTTT	CASSLNSLGTDTQYF